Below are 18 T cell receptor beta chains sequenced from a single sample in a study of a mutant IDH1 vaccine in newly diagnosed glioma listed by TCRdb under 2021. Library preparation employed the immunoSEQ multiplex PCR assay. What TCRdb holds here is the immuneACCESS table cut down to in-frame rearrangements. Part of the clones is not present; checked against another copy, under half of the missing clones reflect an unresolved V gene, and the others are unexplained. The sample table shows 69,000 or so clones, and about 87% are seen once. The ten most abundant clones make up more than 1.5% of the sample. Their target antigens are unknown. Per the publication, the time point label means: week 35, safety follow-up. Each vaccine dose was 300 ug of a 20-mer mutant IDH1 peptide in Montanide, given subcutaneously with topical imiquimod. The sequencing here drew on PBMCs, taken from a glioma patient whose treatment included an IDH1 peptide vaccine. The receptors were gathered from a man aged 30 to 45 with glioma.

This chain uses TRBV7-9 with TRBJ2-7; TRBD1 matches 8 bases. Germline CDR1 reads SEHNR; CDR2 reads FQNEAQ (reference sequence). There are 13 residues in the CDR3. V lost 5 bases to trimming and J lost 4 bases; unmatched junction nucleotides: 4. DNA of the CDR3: TGTGCCAGCAGCATTGGGACAGGATACGAGCAGTACTTC. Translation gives CASSIGTGYEQYF.

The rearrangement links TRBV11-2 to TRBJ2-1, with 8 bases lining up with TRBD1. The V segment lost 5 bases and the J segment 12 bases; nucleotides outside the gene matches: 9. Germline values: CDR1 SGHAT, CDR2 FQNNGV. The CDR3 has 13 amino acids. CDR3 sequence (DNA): TGTGCCAGCAGCCAAGGACAGGGTATTGTGCAGTTCTTC. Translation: CASSQGQGIVQFF.

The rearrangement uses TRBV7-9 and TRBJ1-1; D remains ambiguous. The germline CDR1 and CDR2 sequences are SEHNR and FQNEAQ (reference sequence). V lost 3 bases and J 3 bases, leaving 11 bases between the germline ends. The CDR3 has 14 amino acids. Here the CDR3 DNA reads TGTGCCAGCAGCTTCTACGAGACCGACACTGAAGCTTTCTTT. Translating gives CASSFYETDTEAFF.

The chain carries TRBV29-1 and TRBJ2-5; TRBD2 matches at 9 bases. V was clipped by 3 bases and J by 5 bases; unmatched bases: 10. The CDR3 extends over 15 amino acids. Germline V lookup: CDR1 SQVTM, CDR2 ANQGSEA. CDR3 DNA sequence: TGCAGCGTTGATCGGGGACTAGCAAGAGAGGAGACCCAGTACTTC. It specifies CSVDRGLAREETQYF. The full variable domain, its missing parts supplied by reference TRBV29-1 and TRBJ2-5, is SAVISQKPSRDICQRGTSLTIQCQVDSQVTMMFWYRQQPGQSLTLIATANQGSEATYESGFVIDKFPISRPNLTFSTLTVSNMSPEDSSIYLCSVDRGLAREETQYFGPGTRLLVL.

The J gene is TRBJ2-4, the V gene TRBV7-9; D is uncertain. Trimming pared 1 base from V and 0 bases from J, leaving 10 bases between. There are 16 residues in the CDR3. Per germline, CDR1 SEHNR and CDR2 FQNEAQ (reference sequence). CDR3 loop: CASSLVGGVAKNIQYF. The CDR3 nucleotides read TGTGCCAGCAGCTTAGTAGGCGGAGTAGCCAAAAACATTCAGTACTTC.

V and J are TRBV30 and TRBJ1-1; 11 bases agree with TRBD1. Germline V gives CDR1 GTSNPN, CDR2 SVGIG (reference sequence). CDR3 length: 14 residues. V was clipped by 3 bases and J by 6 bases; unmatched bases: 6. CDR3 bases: TGTGCCTGGAGATCGGGACAGGGGGTATCTGAAGCTTTCTTT. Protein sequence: CAWRSGQGVSEAFF. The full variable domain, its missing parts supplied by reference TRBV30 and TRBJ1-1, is SQTIHQWPATLVQPVGSPLSLECTVEGTSNPNLYWYRQAAGRGLQLLFYSVGIGQISSEVPQNLSASRPQDRQFILSSKKLLLSDSGFYLCAWRSGQGVSEAFFGQGTRLTVV.

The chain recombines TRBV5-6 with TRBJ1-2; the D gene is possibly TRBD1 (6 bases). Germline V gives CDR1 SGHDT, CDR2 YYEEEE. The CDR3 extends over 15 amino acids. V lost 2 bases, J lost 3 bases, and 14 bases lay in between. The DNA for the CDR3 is TGTGCCAGCAGCTTTCAGGGGCTTCTGCACTATGGCTACACCTTC. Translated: CASSFQGLLHYGYTF.

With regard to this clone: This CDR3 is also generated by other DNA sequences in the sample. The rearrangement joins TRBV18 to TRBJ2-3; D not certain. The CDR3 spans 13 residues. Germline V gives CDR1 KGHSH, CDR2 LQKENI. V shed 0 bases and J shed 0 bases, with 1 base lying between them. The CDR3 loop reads CASSPPSTDTQYF. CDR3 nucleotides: TGTGCCAGCTCACCACCTAGCACAGATACGCAGTATTTT.

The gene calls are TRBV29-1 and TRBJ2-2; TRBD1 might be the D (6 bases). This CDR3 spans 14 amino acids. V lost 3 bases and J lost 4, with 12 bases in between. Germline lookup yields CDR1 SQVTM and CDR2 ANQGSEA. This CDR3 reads CSVEGATSTGELFF. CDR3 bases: TGCAGCGTTGAGGGGGCCACGTCCACCGGGGAGCTGTTTTTT.

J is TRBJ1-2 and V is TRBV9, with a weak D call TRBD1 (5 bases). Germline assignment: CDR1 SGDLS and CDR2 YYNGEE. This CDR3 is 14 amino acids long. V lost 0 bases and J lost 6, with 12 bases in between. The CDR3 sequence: CASSVGRVRDGYTF. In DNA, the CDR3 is TGTGCCAGCAGCGTAGGCAGGGTCCGGGATGGCTACACCTTC.

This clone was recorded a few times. The DNA for the CDR3 is TGCGCCAGCAGCTTGCGCGGGAGGTACACCGGGGAGCTGTTTTTT. It encodes CASSLRGRYTGELFF. The V gene is TRBV5-1, the J gene TRBJ2-2, with 8 positions matching TRBD2. The CDR3 has 15 residues. With V trimmed by 1 base and J by 3 bases, 2 bases remained unmatched. The germline gives CDR1 SGHRS, CDR2 YFSETQ.

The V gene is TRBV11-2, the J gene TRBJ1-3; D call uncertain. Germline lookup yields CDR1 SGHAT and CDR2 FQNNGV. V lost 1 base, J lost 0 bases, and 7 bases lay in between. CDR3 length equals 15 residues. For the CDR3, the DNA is TGTGCCAGCAGCTTAGTGGCAGGCTCTGGAAACACCATATATTTT. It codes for CASSLVAGSGNTIYF.

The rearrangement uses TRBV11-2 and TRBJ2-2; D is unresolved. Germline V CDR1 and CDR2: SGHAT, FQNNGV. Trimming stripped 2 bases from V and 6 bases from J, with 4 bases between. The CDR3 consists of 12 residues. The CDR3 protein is CASSLYSGELFF. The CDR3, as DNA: TGTGCCAGCAGCTTATATTCCGGGGAGCTGTTTTTT.

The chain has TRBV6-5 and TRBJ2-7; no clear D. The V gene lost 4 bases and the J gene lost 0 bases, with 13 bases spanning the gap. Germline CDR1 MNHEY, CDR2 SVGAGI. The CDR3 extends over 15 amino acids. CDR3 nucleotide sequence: TGTGCCAGCAGTTCCTCGCGGCCCAGCTCCTACGAGCAGTACTTC. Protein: CASSSSRPSSYEQYF.

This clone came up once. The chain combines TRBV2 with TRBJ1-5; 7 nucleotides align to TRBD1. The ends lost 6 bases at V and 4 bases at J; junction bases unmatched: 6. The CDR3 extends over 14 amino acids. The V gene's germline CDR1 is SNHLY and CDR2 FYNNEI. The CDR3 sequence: CASRRDSANQPQHF. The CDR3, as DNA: TGTGCCAGCAGGAGGGACAGTGCGAATCAGCCCCAGCATTTT.

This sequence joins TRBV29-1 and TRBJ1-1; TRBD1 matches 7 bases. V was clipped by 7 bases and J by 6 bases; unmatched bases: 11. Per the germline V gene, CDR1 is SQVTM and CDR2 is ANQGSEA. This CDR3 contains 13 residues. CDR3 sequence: CSGSTGVVSEAFF. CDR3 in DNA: TGCAGCGGATCTACAGGGGTGGTTTCTGAAGCTTTCTTT.

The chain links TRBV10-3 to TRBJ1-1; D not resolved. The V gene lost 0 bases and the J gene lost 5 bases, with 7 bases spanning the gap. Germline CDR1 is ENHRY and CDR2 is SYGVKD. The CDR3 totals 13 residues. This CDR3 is CAISESGGTEAFF. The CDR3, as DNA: TGTGCCATCAGTGAGTCGGGAGGGACTGAAGCTTTCTTT.

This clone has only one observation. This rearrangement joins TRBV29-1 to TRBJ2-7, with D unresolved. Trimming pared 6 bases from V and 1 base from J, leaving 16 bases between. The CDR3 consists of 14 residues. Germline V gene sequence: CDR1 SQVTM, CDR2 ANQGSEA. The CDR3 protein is CSVMTGSASYEQYF. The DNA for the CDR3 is TGCAGCGTAATGACGGGCTCGGCATCCTACGAGCAGTACTTC.